This T cell receptor beta chain stems from a study of T cell repertoires in cytomegalovirus infection. This CDR3 is 16 amino acids long. V lost 5 bases and J lost 2, with 19 bases in between. Germline assignment: CDR1 SGHAT and CDR2 FQNNGV. MiXCR, applied by TCRdb to the reads, yields one record per CDR3 protein. The sample carries some 320,000 distinct CDR3 sequences, 25% to 30% recorded once. Concerning this clonotype itself: Antigen: not known.

The origin of this receptor is a human donor in good health (CMV status not recorded). Some clones in this sample may be carry-over from other donors' samples. The sample consisted of cultured PBMCs, taken from culture after CMV antigen stimulation. This chain connects TRBV11-2 to TRBJ2-7; D call uncertain. The CDR3 sequence is CASSPQSALIAYEQYF. The CDR3 nucleotides read TGTGCCAGCAGCCCCCAGTCGGCTCTCATTGCCTACGAGCAGTACTTC.